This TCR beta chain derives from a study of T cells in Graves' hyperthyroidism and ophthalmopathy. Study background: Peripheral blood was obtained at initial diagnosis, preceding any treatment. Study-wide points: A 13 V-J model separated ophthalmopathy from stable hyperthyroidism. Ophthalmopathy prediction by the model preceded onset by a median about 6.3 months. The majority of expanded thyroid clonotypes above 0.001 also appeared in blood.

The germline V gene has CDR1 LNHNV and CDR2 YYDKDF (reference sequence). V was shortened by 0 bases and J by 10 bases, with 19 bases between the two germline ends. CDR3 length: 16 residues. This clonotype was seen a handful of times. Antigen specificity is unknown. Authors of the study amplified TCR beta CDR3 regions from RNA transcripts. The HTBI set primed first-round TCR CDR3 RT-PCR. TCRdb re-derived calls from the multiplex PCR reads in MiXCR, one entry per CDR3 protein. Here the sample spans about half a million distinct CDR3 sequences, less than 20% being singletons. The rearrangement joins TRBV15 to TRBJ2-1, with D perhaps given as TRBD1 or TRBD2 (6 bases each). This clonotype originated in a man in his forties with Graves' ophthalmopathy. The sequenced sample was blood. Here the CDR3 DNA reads TGTGCCACCAGCAGAGAAGTAGGGGGAGCTGGGGGGGAGCAGTTCTTC. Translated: CATSREVGGAGGEQFF.